This TCR beta chain was recovered during a study of T cell repertoires in cytomegalovirus infection. TCRdb re-called the reads with MiXCR, one entry per CDR3 protein. The profile shows under 800,000 distinct CDR3 sequences, approximately 24% of them singletons. This clonotype was seen a handful of times. The material sequenced was CD8+ T cells from PBMCs. The sequence was obtained from a human donor in good health (CMV status not recorded). Some clones in this sample may be carry-over from other donors' samples.

In nucleotides, the CDR3 is TGTGCCAGCAGTCCCAGCCCCCGTCTTGAGCAGTTCTTC. Translation: CASSPSPRLEQFF. The V call is TRBV12-3 or TRBV12-4, the J call TRBJ2-1; no firm D call. V was pared by 5 bases and J by 9 bases, with 14 bases between. The CDR3 is 13 residues long.